This T cell receptor beta chain comes out of a study of shared clonotypes between healthy human individuals. A deep-level run was used for the assay. Here immunoSEQ multiplex PCR was the method, and the copy in TCRdb shows in-frame clones only, minus some. The repertoire holds 2 million to 2.5 million clones, over 90% seen once, with 0.35% to 0.45% in the top ten. Trimming pared 2 bases from V and 0 bases from J, leaving 22 bases between. The CDR3 is 19 amino acids. Germline-derived CDR1 and CDR2 are SGHTA and FQGTGA. Donors included only healthy HIV-negative adults lacking recent acute infections or vaccinations.

The V and J genes are TRBV7-3 and TRBJ1-1; D is possibly TRBD1 (5 bases). The material sequenced was naive CD4+ T cells from PBMCs. Specified subset: CD45RA+ positively selected. This receptor was taken from a man aged 18 to 30 in good health. Some clones in this sample may be carry-over from other donors' samples. The chain's CDR3 is CASSLFPLGQGRMNTEAFF. The CDR3 DNA is TGTGCCAGCAGCTTATTCCCCCTGGGTCAGGGCAGGATGAACACTGAAGCTTTCTTT. The variable domain in full, completed from reference TRBV7-3 and TRBJ1-1, reads GAGVSQTPSNKVTEKGKYVELRCDPISGHTALYWYRQSLGQGPEFLIYFQGTGAADDSGLPNDRFFAVRPEGSVSTLKIQRTERGDSAVYLCASSLFPLGQGRMNTEAFFGQGTRLTVV.